These 19 T cell receptor beta chains were sequenced from one sample in a study of cytomegalovirus exposure and HLA in healthy donors. Sequencing used immunoSEQ multiplex PCR; TCRdb keeps in-frame clones, though not all of them. Of fewer than 140,000 clones in the sample, roughly nine tenths were seen once. The sequencing input was PBMCs. The receptors here all came from a woman aged 18-29 years in good health and CMV-seropositive.

In this sample, this clone turned up once. The J gene is TRBJ1-4, the V gene TRBV6-5, with 7 bases identical to TRBD1. The CDR3 covers 15 residues. The V and J ends lost 0 bases and 5 bases, in that order; junction bases with no gene match: 3. CDR1 and CDR2 from the germline V gene are MNHEY and SVGAGI. The CDR3 DNA is TGTGCCAGCAGTTACTCGGGACAGCTAAATGAAAAACTGTTTTTT. Amino acids: CASSYSGQLNEKLFF.

The V call is TRBV5-1, the J call TRBJ1-5, with unresolved D. Germline V lookup: CDR1 SGHRS, CDR2 YFSETQ. This CDR3 has 13 residues. V gave up 1 base and J gave up 4 bases, with 6 bases separating them. The CDR3 reads CASSLSPNQPQHF. The CDR3 nucleotides are TGCGCCAGCAGCTTGTCCCCGAATCAGCCCCAGCATTTT.

This clone was observed once. This chain joins TRBV6-1 and TRBJ1-4; the D gene is possibly TRBD1 (6 bases). The germline CDR1 and CDR2 sequences are MNHNS and SASEGT. Trimming removed 5 bases from V and 8 bases from J, with 15 bases in between. The length of the CDR3 is 14 residues. CDR3 sequence: CASSKTRGGEKLFF. The CDR3 DNA reads as TGTGCCAGCAGTAAGACCAGGGGCGGGGAAAAACTGTTTTTT.

The chain uses TRBV27 and TRBJ2-5, with TRBD2 as a possible D gene (7 bases). Germline V gene sequence: CDR1 MNHEY, CDR2 SMNVEV (reference sequence). This CDR3 contains 16 residues. The V end was cut by 0 bases, the J end by 4 bases, with 15 bases between. CDR3 amino acids: CASSLSGGGGSETQYF. The CDR3 nucleotides are TGTGCCAGCAGTTTATCGGGAGGGGGGGGCTCAGAGACCCAGTACTTC.

The chain has TRBV28 and TRBJ1-1, with D possibly TRBD1 on 5 matching bases. In germline, CDR1 is MDHEN, CDR2 SYDVKM. V dropped 6 bases and J dropped 5 bases, with 16 bases sitting between them. This CDR3 has 14 residues. The CDR3 loop is CASSSRLGGTEAFF. The CDR3 DNA is TGTGCCAGCAGCTCAAGGTTGGGGGGGACTGAAGCTTTCTTT.

The chain combines TRBV7-9 with TRBJ1-5, with TRBD1 as a possible D gene (6 bases). Trimming cost V 1 base and J 0 bases, with 10 bases left between them. CDR1 is SEHNR and CDR2 is FQNEAQ in the germline V gene (reference sequence). This CDR3 contains 16 residues. CDR3 in amino acids: CASSLGGQYSNQPQHF. CDR3 DNA sequence: TGTGCCAGCAGCTTAGGTGGACAGTATAGCAATCAGCCCCAGCATTTT.

The chain recombines TRBV27 with TRBJ1-4; D call uncertain. Germline V gives CDR1 MNHEY, CDR2 SMNVEV (reference sequence). Between the trimmed V and J ends, which lost 6 bases and 7 bases, there was a span of 15 bases. The CDR3 loop spans 14 amino acids. CDR3 DNA: TGTGCCAGCAGCCAAGAGTATTTGAGTGAAAAACTGTTTTTT. Translating it yields CASSQEYLSEKLFF.

Remarks on this clone: A read error is likely, as this CDR3 ends without the conserved phenylalanine or tryptophan. No DNA is shown, since the ends of the CDR3 on it are uncertain; the CDR3 is the one TCRdb lists. The chain's CDR3 is CASSQSIFSPTSL. J is TRBJ1-1 and V is TRBV4-1. The germline gives CDR1 MGHRA, CDR2 YSYEKL. The CDR3 region is 13 residues in length, termini included.

The V gene is TRBV2, the J gene TRBJ2-5; TRBD2 aligns across 9 bases. This CDR3 has 17 amino acids. Germline V gives CDR1 SNHLY, CDR2 FYNNEI. With 0 bases clipped from V and 5 bases from J, the junction kept 10 bases outside the gene matches. The CDR3 nucleotides read TGTGCCAGCAGTGAAGCCGGGGGGGGAACTAGCGGGGAGACCCAGTACTTC. Its translation: CASSEAGGGTSGETQYF.

The chain links TRBV9 to TRBJ2-2; 10 bases are a match to TRBD2. Per the germline V gene, CDR1 is SGDLS and CDR2 is YYNGEE. Unmatched junction bases numbered 15, after V lost 3 bases and J lost 7 bases. The CDR3 spans 18 residues. CDR3: CASSAGARSGGKDGELFF. The CDR3 nucleotides read TGTGCCAGCAGCGCGGGGGCGCGTAGCGGGGGGAAAGACGGGGAGCTGTTTTTT.

The chain uses TRBV6-5 and TRBJ2-5, with D possibly TRBD1 on 6 matching bases. Trimming left V 6 bases short and J 6 bases short, with 14 bases between. Germline CDR1 reads MNHEY; CDR2 reads SVGAGI. There are 13 residues in the CDR3. This CDR3 reads CASSRTGMQTQYF. CDR3 DNA: TGTGCCAGCAGCCGAACAGGGATGCAGACCCAGTACTTC.

The rearrangement joins TRBV6-1 to TRBJ1-4; TRBD1 is a possible D gene (5 bases). Germline CDR1 is MNHNS and CDR2 is SASEGT. The ends were cut back, 4 bases at V and 0 bases at J, with 9 bases in the middle. The CDR3 extends over 15 amino acids. CDR3 region: CASSGRTTTNEKLFF. CDR3 DNA sequence: TGTGCCAGCAGTGGCCGGACAACAACTAATGAAAAACTGTTTTTT.

The gene calls are TRBV10-3 and TRBJ2-3; 8 positions match TRBD2. With 10 bases clipped from V and 4 bases from J, the junction kept 10 bases outside the gene matches. The CDR3 sequence is 14 residues long. Germline lookup yields CDR1 ENHRY and CDR2 SYGVKD. The CDR3 loop reads CASHSGGPADTQYF. CDR3 coding DNA: TGTGCCAGCCACTCGGGGGGGCCGGCAGATACGCAGTATTTT.

J is TRBJ1-2 and V is TRBV19, with 7 bases fitting TRBD1. Germline values: CDR1 LNHDA, CDR2 SQIVND (reference sequence). There are 16 residues in the CDR3. J gave up 4 bases and V 6 bases, and 14 bases lay outside the gene matches. The CDR3 DNA reads as TGTGCCAGTAGGACGGAGCACAGGGGAGAGATCTATGGCTACACCTTC. Amino acid sequence: CASRTEHRGEIYGYTF. The full variable domain, completed using reference TRBV19 and TRBJ1-2, is DGGITQSPKYLFRKEGQNVTLSCEQNLNHDAMYWYRQDPGQGLRLIYYSQIVNDFQKGDIAEGYSVSREKKESFPLTVTSAQKNPTAFYLCASRTEHRGEIYGYTFGSGTRLTVV.

The chain is built from TRBV28 and TRBJ1-5; no reliable D call. CDR1 is MDHEN, CDR2 SYDVKM, per germline. This CDR3 has 15 amino acids. V lost 4 bases and J lost 0, with 10 bases in between. CDR3 sequence reads: CASSSGDGSNQPQHF. The CDR3 DNA sequence: TGTGCCAGCAGTTCCGGAGACGGTAGCAATCAGCCCCAGCATTTT.

The chain is built from TRBV15 and TRBJ2-1; no reliable D call. Trimming shortened V by 0 bases and J by 0 bases, and 9 bases separated the two germline ends. CDR3 length: 16 amino acids. CDR1 and CDR2 from the germline V gene are LNHNV and YYDKDF (reference sequence). The CDR3 loop reads CATSRDERSSYNEQFF. For the CDR3, the DNA is TGTGCCACCAGCAGAGATGAAAGGAGCTCCTACAATGAGCAGTTCTTC.

This sequence joins TRBV27 and TRBJ2-3, with D possibly being TRBD1 (5 bases). V was cut by 5 bases and J by 5 bases, with 11 bases left in between. Germline lookup yields CDR1 MNHEY and CDR2 SMNVEV (reference sequence). This CDR3 has 13 amino acids. This CDR3 is CASSPLDKDTQYF. The CDR3 DNA is TGTGCCAGCAGTCCCCTGGACAAAGATACGCAGTATTTT.

V gene TRBV9 combines with J gene TRBJ2-1, with TRBD1 matching over 7 bases. CDR3 length: 16 amino acids. Losses at the gene ends were 2 bases for V and 0 bases for J; bases not matched to a gene: 5. Germline lookup yields CDR1 SGDLS and CDR2 YYNGEE. The CDR3 DNA reads as TGTGCCAGCAGCGTTTGGACAGGAGACTCCTACAATGAGCAGTTCTTC. This translates into CASSVWTGDSYNEQFF.

The chain is built from TRBV27 and TRBJ1-1, with 7 bases lining up with TRBD1. Germline-derived CDR1 and CDR2 are MNHEY and SMNVEV (reference sequence). CDR3 length: 14 residues. V lost 7 bases to trimming and J lost 2 bases; unmatched junction nucleotides: 7. This chain's CDR3 is CASNRQGPNTEAFF. CDR3 nucleotides: TGTGCCAGCAATAGACAGGGACCCAACACTGAAGCTTTCTTT.